The sequence of this T cell receptor (beta chain) was determined in a study of T cells after somatic rescue of genetic block. Germline V gives CDR1 LNHDA, CDR2 SQIVND (reference sequence). With 6 bases clipped from V and 2 bases from J, the junction kept 10 bases outside the gene matches. The CDR3 has 15 amino acids. This clone was detected once. Some clones are missing from TCRdb's copy, which holds only in-frame ones; the method was immunoSEQ multiplex PCR. The data contain more than 70,000 clones, 70% to 90% of them singletons. The chain carries TRBV19 and TRBJ2-7; 7 nucleotides match TRBD1. The specimen sequenced was peripheral blood mononuclear cells (PBMCs). This TCR was recovered from a woman aged 18-29 years. CDR3 nucleotides: TGTGCCAGTAGCGACAGGGTGGGAGTAACCTACGAGCAGTACTTC. It is translated as CASSDRVGVTYEQYF.